These 31 T cell receptor beta chains were sequenced from one sample in a study of shared clonotypes between healthy human individuals. Sequencing used immunoSEQ multiplex PCR; TCRdb keeps in-frame clones, though not all of them. The table has 2 million to 2.5 million clones, 90% to 96% seen once. Sample: naive CD4+ T cells sorted from blood. Subset in this sample: CD45RA+ positively selected. The receptors were gathered from a man between 18 and 29 years old in good health.

The chain has TRBV18 and TRBJ1-4; possibly TRBD1 for D (6 bases). CDR1 is KGHSH and CDR2 is LQKENI in the germline V gene. The CDR3 is made up of 15 amino acids. The V and J ends lost 3 bases and 3 bases respectively, with 11 bases between them. CDR3: CASSPQQGANEKLFF. CDR3 nucleotides: TGTGCCAGCTCACCCCAACAGGGCGCTAATGAAAAACTGTTTTTT.

The chain combines TRBV6-1 with TRBJ1-4; D gene unclear. V lost 11 bases and J lost 0, with 10 bases in between. The CDR3 is 13 residues long. CDR1 is MNHNS, CDR2 SASEGT, per germline. The CDR3 here is CAGAPATNEKLFF. The CDR3 coding sequence is TGTGCCGGCGCGCCGGCAACTAATGAAAAACTGTTTTTT.

The chain employs TRBV19 and TRBJ1-6; a possible D gene is TRBD1 (5 bases). The length of the CDR3 is 15 residues. The ends were cut back, 3 bases at V and 4 bases at J, with 10 bases in the middle. The germline CDR1 and CDR2 sequences are LNHDA and SQIVND (reference sequence). CDR3 nucleotides: TGTGCCAGTAGTATGAGGGGTTCATATAATTCACCCCTCCACTTT. Residues: CASSMRGSYNSPLHF.

CDR3 amino acids: CASSLLTSGGPDNEQFF. Written as DNA, the CDR3 is TGCGCCAGCAGCCTACTGACTAGCGGGGGGCCTGACAATGAGCAGTTCTTC. The rearrangement links TRBV5-1 to TRBJ2-1; TRBD2 matches at 13 bases. CDR1 is SGHRS, CDR2 YFSETQ, per germline. V shed 4 bases, J shed 5 bases, and the junction held 9 bases outside the gene matches. This CDR3 comprises 17 residues.

The chain is built from TRBV9 and TRBJ2-1, with 9 bases lining up with TRBD2. Germline V lookup: CDR1 SGDLS, CDR2 YYNGEE. Trimming took 0 bases from V and 0 from J; bases not matched to a gene: 4. The CDR3 sequence is 17 residues long. This CDR3 is CASSVAASGISYNEQFF. DNA for the CDR3: TGTGCCAGCAGCGTAGCTGCTAGCGGGATCTCCTACAATGAGCAGTTCTTC.

The genes are TRBV18 and TRBJ2-7; no clear D. The V end lost 6 bases, the J end lost 4 bases, and 13 bases lay between the germline ends. The CDR3 runs to 13 residues. Germline lookup yields CDR1 KGHSH and CDR2 LQKENI. The CDR3: CASSYSGAYEQYF. The CDR3 DNA sequence: TGTGCCAGCTCCTATTCGGGCGCTTACGAGCAGTACTTC.

V usage is TRBV7-2 and J usage is TRBJ2-5; D not certain. The CDR3 extends over 16 amino acids. Germline values: CDR1 SGHTA, CDR2 FQGNSA. The V end was cut by 5 bases, the J end by 5 bases, with 21 bases between. The CDR3 region is CASSLESPGIGETQYF. CDR3 in DNA: TGTGCCAGCAGCCTAGAAAGTCCTGGGATCGGGGAGACCCAGTACTTC.

The gene calls are TRBV6-6 and TRBJ1-5, with D maybe TRBD1 (5 bases). Per the germline V gene, CDR1 is MNHNY and CDR2 is SVGAGI (reference sequence). V was pared by 2 bases and J by 5 bases, with 13 bases between. This CDR3 region has 15 residues. The CDR3 sequence: CASSYPHPRDQPQHF. The CDR3 coding sequence is TGTGCCAGCAGTTACCCCCACCCCAGGGATCAGCCCCAGCATTTT.

The chain joins TRBV6-1 to TRBJ2-1; the D call may be TRBD1 or TRBD2 (5 bases each). Per the germline V gene, CDR1 is MNHNS and CDR2 is SASEGT. V was cut by 4 bases and J by 3 bases, with 10 bases left in between. This CDR3 spans 14 amino acids. This CDR3 is CASSGGEGYNEQFF. Written as DNA, the CDR3 is TGTGCCAGCAGTGGAGGGGAAGGCTACAATGAGCAGTTCTTC.

This chain links TRBV7-2 with TRBJ2-7, with 9 bases identical to TRBD2. Germline CDR1 and CDR2: SGHTA and FQGNSA. Trimming cost V 0 bases and J 6 bases; bases outside gene matches: 3. The CDR3 length is 14 residues. CDR3 sequence (DNA): TGTGCCAGCAGCTTAGCTAGCGGGGGACTCGAGCAGTACTTC. Translated: CASSLASGGLEQYF. Supplemented by reference TRBV7-2 and TRBJ2-7, the full variable domain reads GAGVSQSPSNKVTEKGKDVELRCDPISGHTALYWYRQSLGQGLEFLIYFQGNSAPDKSGLPSDRFSAERTGGSVSTLTIQRTQQEDSAVYLCASSLASGGLEQYFGPGTRLTVT.

Points on this clone: Other DNA sequences in the same sample also yield this CDR3. The chain links TRBV2 to TRBJ2-7; D call uncertain. With 6 bases removed from V and 4 bases from J, the gap between germline ends came to 10 bases. There are 12 residues in the CDR3. CDR1 is SNHLY, CDR2 FYNNEI, per germline. The CDR3 region has the DNA TGTGCCAGCAGCCCGACACAATACGAGCAGTACTTC. This translates into CASSPTQYEQYF.

The chain links TRBV21-1 to TRBJ2-1; TRBD2 was called by the table and not checked on the DNA. TRBV21-1 is recorded as a pseudogene. The CDR3 runs to 11 residues. The CDR3 loop reads CASRAGVEQFF. The CDR3 DNA reads TGTGCCAGCAGGGCCGGAGTAGAGCAGTTCTTC.

Concerning this clone: At the DNA level, this CDR3 is encoded by other sequences in the same sample as well. The rearrangement links TRBV7-2 to TRBJ2-7; either TRBD1 or TRBD2 may supply D (7 bases each). Per germline, CDR1 SGHTA and CDR2 FQGNSA. V lost 1 base and J 3 bases, leaving 13 bases between the germline ends. The CDR3 is made up of 15 amino acids. The CDR3 is CASSLEAGGVYEQYF. The CDR3 coding sequence is TGTGCCAGCAGCTTAGAGGCAGGGGGGGTCTACGAGCAGTACTTC.

The gene calls are TRBV5-1 and TRBJ1-1, with 9 bases that match TRBD1. The CDR3 sequence is 15 residues long. With V trimmed by 4 bases and J by 6 bases, 10 bases remained unmatched. The germline gives CDR1 SGHRS, CDR2 YFSETQ. CDR3 nucleotide sequence: TGCGCCAGCAGCCTGGGGGACAGGGCTCTCGCTGAAGCTTTCTTT. Its translation is CASSLGDRALAEAFF.

The V gene is TRBV7-6, the J gene TRBJ2-5; D gene uncertain. Trimming stripped 1 base from V and 1 base from J, with 10 bases between. The CDR3 has 15 amino acids. Germline values: CDR1 SGHVS, CDR2 FNYEAQ. CDR3 residues: CASSLGGRIQETQYF. CDR3 coding DNA: TGTGCCAGCAGCTTAGGCGGACGGATCCAAGAGACCCAGTACTTC. The full variable domain, in which reference TRBV7-6 and TRBJ2-5 provide the parts outside the CDR3, is GAGVSQSPRYKVTKRGQDVALRCDPISGHVSLYWYRQALGQGPEFLTYFNYEAQQDKSGLPNDRFSAERPEGSISTLTIQRTEQRDSAMYRCASSLGGRIQETQYFGPGTRLLVL.

CDR3 amino acids: CTSSQDNPGLEFREQYF. For the CDR3, the DNA is TGCACCAGCAGCCAAGATAACCCGGGACTAGAATTTCGCGAGCAGTACTTC. This chain uses TRBV1 with TRBJ2-7; the DNA was not used to check the table's D call, TRBD2. TRBV1 is flagged as a pseudogene. CDR3 length: 17 amino acids.

The rearrangement links TRBV5-6 to TRBJ1-6, with D perhaps matching TRBD1 (6 bases). V was cut by 1 base and J by 10 bases, with 12 bases left in between. This CDR3 contains 14 residues. Germline loops: CDR1 SGHDT, CDR2 YYEEEE. CDR3 residues: CASSLRGLRSPLHF. The CDR3 DNA reads TGTGCCAGCAGCTTGCGGGGGCTTAGGTCACCCCTCCACTTT. The variable domain in full, completed from reference TRBV5-6 and TRBJ1-6, reads DAGVTQSPTHLIKTRGQQVTLRCSPKSGHDTVSWYQQALGQGPQFIFQYYEEEERQRGNFPDRFSGHQFPNYSSELNVNALLLGDSALYLCASSLRGLRSPLHFGNGTRLTVT.

The rearrangement uses TRBV7-2 and TRBJ2-7; D may be TRBD2 (6 bases). Germline V gene lookup returns CDR1 SGHTA and CDR2 FQGNSA. V was pared by 5 bases and J by 5 bases, with 16 bases between. CDR3 length: 14 amino acids. Here the CDR3 DNA reads TGTGCCAGCAGCCCACGGGCGGGAAGGGACGAGCAGTACTTC. It codes for CASSPRAGRDEQYF.

With regard to this clone: In the same sample, other DNA sequences code for this CDR3. This chain uses TRBV11-2 with TRBJ2-5; 7 nucleotides align to TRBD1. CDR3 length equals 13 residues. In germline, CDR1 is SGHAT, CDR2 FQNNGV. After removal of 4 bases from V and 2 bases from J, the junction contained 1 base not matched to a gene. The CDR3 here is CASSWGQQETQYF. CDR3 in DNA: TGTGCCAGCAGCTGGGGACAGCAAGAGACCCAGTACTTC.

This chain links TRBV5-1 with TRBJ2-7, with a weak D call TRBD2 (6 bases). The V gene lost 0 bases and the J gene lost 2 bases, with 12 bases spanning the gap. This CDR3 comprises 15 residues. Germline V gene data show CDR1 as SGHRS and CDR2 as YFSETQ. This CDR3 reads CASSLALASTYEQYF. The CDR3 DNA sequence: TGCGCCAGCAGCTTGGCCCTAGCGTCGACCTACGAGCAGTACTTC.

The CDR3 sequence: CASSVAVSSYEQYF. CDR3 bases: TGTGCCAGCAGTGTAGCGGTTAGCTCCTACGAGCAGTACTTC. The V and J genes are TRBV2 and TRBJ2-7; a weak D match, TRBD2 (6 bases). This CDR3 contains 14 residues. V was cut by 4 bases and J by 0 bases, with 10 bases left in between. The germline V gene encodes CDR1 SNHLY and CDR2 FYNNEI.

The CDR3 here is CASSVALGRNEKLFF. CDR3 nucleotide sequence: TGTGCCAGCAGCGTAGCATTGGGACGTAATGAAAAACTGTTTTTT. The rearrangement joins TRBV9 to TRBJ1-4; D is perhaps TRBD1 (5 bases). The CDR3 contains 15 residues. Germline-derived CDR1 and CDR2 are SGDLS and YYNGEE. V was clipped by 0 bases and J by 4 bases, with 10 bases between them.

V and J are TRBV10-3 and TRBJ2-2; D uncertain. Looked up from germline, CDR1 is ENHRY and CDR2 is SYGVKD. Trimming took 3 bases from V and 4 from J, leaving 15 bases between them. CDR3 size: 16 residues. CDR3 DNA: TGTGCCATCAGTGACTATAACCCGGTCATCACCGGGGAGCTGTTTTTT. Translated: CAISDYNPVITGELFF.

The rearrangement joins TRBV11-2 to TRBJ1-1, with D maybe TRBD1 (5 bases). From germline, CDR1 is SGHAT and CDR2 FQNNGV. Trimming removed 3 bases from V and 2 bases from J, with 10 bases in between. This CDR3 contains 14 residues. The CDR3 reads CASSFGTDNTEAFF. Written as DNA, the CDR3 is TGTGCCAGCAGCTTCGGGACGGATAACACTGAAGCTTTCTTT.

V and J are TRBV7-9 and TRBJ1-4; the D is unclear. Per the germline V gene, CDR1 is SEHNR and CDR2 is FQNEAQ (reference sequence). The V end was cut by 1 base, the J end by 4 bases, with 7 bases between. The CDR3 is 14 amino acids. The CDR3 coding sequence is TGTGCCAGCAGCTTAGGGGATCGTAATGAAAAACTGTTTTTT. Amino acids: CASSLGDRNEKLFF.

This chain uses TRBV11-1 with TRBJ2-1, with 8 nucleotides matching TRBD2. The CDR3 sequence is 18 residues long. From germline, CDR1 is SGHAT and CDR2 FQDESV (reference sequence). The V gene end was trimmed by 4 bases and the J gene end by 1 base; junction bases not matched to a gene: 12. CDR3 amino acids: CASSSPWPVAGSYNEQFF. In DNA form, the CDR3 reads TGTGCCAGCAGCTCACCCTGGCCGGTAGCGGGATCCTACAATGAGCAGTTCTTC.

V and J are TRBV29-1 and TRBJ1-1; 11 nucleotides match TRBD1. The CDR3 sequence is 14 residues long. Germline V lookup: CDR1 SQVTM, CDR2 ANQGSEA. Trimming took 8 bases from V and 6 from J; bases not matched to a gene: 11. CDR3 in amino acids: CSTGRDRGYPEAFF. In nucleotides, the CDR3 is TGCAGCACAGGCCGGGACAGGGGGTACCCTGAAGCTTTCTTT.

The rearrangement links TRBV6-1 to TRBJ2-5, with TRBD1 identical over 9 bases. Per the germline V gene, CDR1 is MNHNS and CDR2 is SASEGT. The junction had 9 bases not matched to a gene; V was cut back by 8 bases and J by 5 bases. The CDR3 runs 14 residues. CDR3 residues: CASEDRGIWETQYF. CDR3 DNA sequence: TGTGCCAGCGAGGACAGGGGAATTTGGGAGACCCAGTACTTC.

J is TRBJ1-2 and V is TRBV4-1; 8 nucleotides align to TRBD1. With V trimmed by 0 bases and J by 2 bases, 8 bases remained unmatched. The CDR3 is made up of 17 amino acids. The germline V gene has CDR1 MGHRA and CDR2 YSYEKL. CDR3 protein: CASSQDRGPGGNYGYTF. The CDR3 nucleotides read TGCGCCAGCAGCCAAGATCGTGGTCCAGGGGGCAACTATGGCTACACCTTC.

Only one count was recorded for this clone. The gene calls are TRBV28 and TRBJ2-2; D perhaps matches TRBD1 (5 bases). Trimming took 5 bases from V and 7 from J, leaving 11 bases between them. Per the germline V gene, CDR1 is MDHEN and CDR2 is SYDVKM. The CDR3 totals 13 residues. The CDR3 protein is CASSRREDGELFF. CDR3 sequence (DNA): TGTGCCAGCAGTCGCAGGGAAGACGGGGAGCTGTTTTTT.

This chain connects TRBV11-2 to TRBJ2-3, with 11 bases lining up with TRBD2. The CDR3 extends over 16 amino acids. V shed 5 bases and J 3 bases; nucleotides not matched to a gene: 7. Germline assignment: CDR1 SGHAT and CDR2 FQNNGV. CDR3 DNA: TGTGCCAGCAGCAAGCGGACTAGCGGGTGGACAGATACGCAGTATTTT. It translates to CASSKRTSGWTDTQYF. The full variable domain, in which reference TRBV11-2 and TRBJ2-3 provide the parts outside the CDR3, is EAGVAQSPRYKIIEKRQSVAFWCNPISGHATLYWYQQILGQGPKLLIQFQNNGVVDDSQLPKDRFSAERLKGVDSTLKIQPAKLEDSAVYLCASSKRTSGWTDTQYFGPGTRLTVL.